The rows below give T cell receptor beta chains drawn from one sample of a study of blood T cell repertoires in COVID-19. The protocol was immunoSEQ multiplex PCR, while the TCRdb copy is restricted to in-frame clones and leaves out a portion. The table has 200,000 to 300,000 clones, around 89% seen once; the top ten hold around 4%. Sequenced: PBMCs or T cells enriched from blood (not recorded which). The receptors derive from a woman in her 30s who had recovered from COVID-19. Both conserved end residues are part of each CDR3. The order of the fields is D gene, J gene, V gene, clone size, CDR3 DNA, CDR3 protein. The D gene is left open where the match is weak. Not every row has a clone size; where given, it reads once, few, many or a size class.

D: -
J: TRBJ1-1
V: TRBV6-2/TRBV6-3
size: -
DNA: TGTGCCAGCAGTTACTCCGGGACACCCATGATGGCTTTCTTT
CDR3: CASSYSGTPMMAFF

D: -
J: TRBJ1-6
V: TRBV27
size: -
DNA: TGTGCCAGCAGTTTAGGGCAGCTTACCAATTCACCCCTCCACTTT
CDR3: CASSLGQLTNSPLHF

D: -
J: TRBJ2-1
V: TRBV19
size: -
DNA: TGTGCCAGTAGTGTCCCTCCCGCAGGGTACAATGAGCAGTTCTTC
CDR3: CASSVPPAGYNEQFF

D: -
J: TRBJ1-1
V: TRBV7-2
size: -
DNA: TGTGCCAGCAGCTTAATATCGCAGCGCACGATGAACACTGAAGCTTTCTTT
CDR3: CASSLISQRTMNTEAFF

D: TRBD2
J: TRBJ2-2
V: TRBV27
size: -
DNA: TGTGCCAGCAGTTTACGAGCGGGAGTCAACACCGGGGAGCTGTTTTTT
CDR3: CASSLRAGVNTGELFF

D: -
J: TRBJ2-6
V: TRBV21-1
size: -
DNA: TGTGCCACCTCGGGGGGGCTCGGGGCCAACGTCCTGACTTTC
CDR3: CATSGGLGANVLTF

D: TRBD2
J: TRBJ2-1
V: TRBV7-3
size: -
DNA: TGTGCCAGCAGCCCTACGGGACTAGCGGGGAATGAGCAGTTCTTC
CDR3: CASSPTGLAGNEQFF

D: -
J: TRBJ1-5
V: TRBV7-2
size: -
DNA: TGTGCCAGCAGCTTAATAGCGGGGGCAAGTCAGCCCCAGCATTTT
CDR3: CASSLIAGASQPQHF

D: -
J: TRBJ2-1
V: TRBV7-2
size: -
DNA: TGTGCCAGCAGCTTAAACCCGGGAGCCTACAATGAGCAGTTCTTC
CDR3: CASSLNPGAYNEQFF

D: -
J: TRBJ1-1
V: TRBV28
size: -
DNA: TGTGCCAGCAGCTCACCAGCGGGGTGGACTGAAGCTTTCTTT
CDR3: CASSSPAGWTEAFF

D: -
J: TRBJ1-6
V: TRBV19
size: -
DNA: TGTGCCAGTAGGACTGGACAGCCTCTAAATAATTCACCCCTCCACTTT
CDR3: CASRTGQPLNNSPLHF

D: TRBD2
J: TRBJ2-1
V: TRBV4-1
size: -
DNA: TGCGCCAGCAGCCAACCGGGAGGGGTCAATGAGCAGTTCTTC
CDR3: CASSQPGGVNEQFF

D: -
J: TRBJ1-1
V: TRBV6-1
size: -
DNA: TGTGCCAGCAGTGAAGCCCGTGCCGCGGCCACTGAAGCTTTCTTT
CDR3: CASSEARAAATEAFF

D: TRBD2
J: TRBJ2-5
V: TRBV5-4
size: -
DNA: TGTGCCAGCAGCTCCGCTCGGGGGCGGGGGGCAGAGACCCAGTACTTC
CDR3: CASSSARGRGAETQYF

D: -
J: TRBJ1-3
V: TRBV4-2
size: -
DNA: TGTGCCAGCAGCCAAGGAGAGGGACATATAAACTCTGGAAACACCATATATTTT
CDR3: CASSQGEGHINSGNTIYF

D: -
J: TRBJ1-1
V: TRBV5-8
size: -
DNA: TGTGCCAGCAGCTTAGTAGCCACTGAAGCTTTCTTT
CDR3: CASSLVATEAFF

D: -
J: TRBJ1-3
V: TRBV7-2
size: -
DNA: TGTGCCAGCAGCTTAGAGGCCGGGAACTCTGGAAACACCATATATTTT
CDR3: CASSLEAGNSGNTIYF

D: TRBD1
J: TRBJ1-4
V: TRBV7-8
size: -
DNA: TGTGCCAGCAGCTTAAGAAACAGGGGGGGCGAAAAACTGTTTTTT
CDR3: CASSLRNRGGEKLFF

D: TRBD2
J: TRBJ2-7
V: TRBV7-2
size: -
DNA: TGTGCCAGCAGCTTAGAGACTAGCGGCGGTTACGAGCAGTACTTC
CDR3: CASSLETSGGYEQYF

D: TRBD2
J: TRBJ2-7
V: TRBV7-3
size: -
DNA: TGTGCCAGCAGCGGAACCGCCCCGGGACTATTTTCCTACGAGCAGTACTTC
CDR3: CASSGTAPGLFSYEQYF

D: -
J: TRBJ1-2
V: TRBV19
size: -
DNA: TGTGCCAGTAGTATAGGGCAGGTCGCCGGCTACACCTTC
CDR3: CASSIGQVAGYTF

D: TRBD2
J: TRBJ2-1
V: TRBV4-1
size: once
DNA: TGCGCCAGCAGCCAGGGGGGACTAGCAGTAAGGCAGTTCTTC
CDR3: CASSQGGLAVRQFF

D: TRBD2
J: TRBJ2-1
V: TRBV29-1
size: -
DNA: TGCAGCGTTGAAGGGACTAGCCACTACAATGAGCAGTTCTTC
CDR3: CSVEGTSHYNEQFF

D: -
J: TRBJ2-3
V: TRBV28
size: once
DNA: TGTGCCAGCAGTTTAACAGATCGCACAGATACGCAGTATTTT
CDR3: CASSLTDRTDTQYF

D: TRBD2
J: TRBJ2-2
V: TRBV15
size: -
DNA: TGTGCCACCAGCAGAGATATGCCCTGGGGGGGATTCGCAGGGGAGCTGTTTTTT
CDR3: CATSRDMPWGGFAGELFF

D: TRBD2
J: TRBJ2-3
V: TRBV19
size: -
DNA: TGTGCCAGTGGTTCGCAGGGACTAGCGGAGACCGGAGATACGCAGTATTTT
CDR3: CASGSQGLAETGDTQYF

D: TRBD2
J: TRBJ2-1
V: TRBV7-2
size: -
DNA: TGTGCCAGCAGCGCCGGGACTAGGGGTGACAATGAGCAGTTCTTC
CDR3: CASSAGTRGDNEQFF

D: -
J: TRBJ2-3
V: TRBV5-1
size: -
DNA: TGCGCCAGCAGCTCCAGATCTAGCACAGATACGCAGTATTTT
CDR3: CASSSRSSTDTQYF

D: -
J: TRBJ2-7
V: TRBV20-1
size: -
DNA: TGCAGTGCTAGTGTCATTCTAGGGGTCTACGAGCAGTACTTC
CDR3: CSASVILGVYEQYF

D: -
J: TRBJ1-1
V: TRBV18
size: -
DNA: TGTGCCAGCCAGGGGTACACTGAAGCTTTCTTT
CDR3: CASQGYTEAFF

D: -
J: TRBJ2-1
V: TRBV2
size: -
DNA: TGTGCCAGCACCCTTCGGACTCTACCTTACAATGAGCAGTTCTTC
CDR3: CASTLRTLPYNEQFF